This T cell receptor beta chain appears in the sequencing data of a study of T cell responses to AZD1222 COVID-19 vaccine. Germline V gene lookup returns CDR1 SGHTA and CDR2 FQGNSA. The CDR3 is 13 residues long. J gave up 9 bases and V 4 bases, and 6 bases lay outside the gene matches. For this clone: Antigen specificity is unknown.

Using immunoSEQ multiplex PCR, the repertoire was profiled, and TCRdb retains in-frame clones only, with some absent. The profile covers 150,000 to 180,000 clones, with over 80% appearing a single time and about a tenth taken by the ten largest. Study-wide results and caveats: In all cases, repertoires were sampled only after the peak T cell response.

Sequences were derived from peripheral blood, sampled 28 days after the second AZD1222 dose. The chain links TRBV7-2 to TRBJ2-7; 10 nucleotides align to TRBD2. The clonotype comes from an adult who received the AZD1222 COVID-19 vaccine. The CDR3: CASSYLAGVGQYF. The CDR3 DNA is TGTGCCAGCAGCTACCTAGCGGGAGTGGGGCAGTACTTC.